These T cell receptor beta chains were read from a single sample in a study of shared clonotypes between healthy human individuals. TCRdb's copy holds only in-frame clones and misses some; the assay was immunoSEQ multiplex PCR. The sample includes about 2,100,000 clones, about 92% of them seen just once. The sample consisted of naive CD8+ T cells from PBMCs. The source of these receptors is a man aged 18 to 30 in good health. Some clones in this sample may be carry-over from other donors' samples. The conserved cysteine and the conserved F or W are not part of the CDR3 here. Clone size, where shown, is once, few, many, or a class for clones that have expanded.

j_gene,v_gene,abundance,CDR3aa
TRBJ2-7,TRBV18,-,ASSKPGQGTYEQY
TRBJ2-7,TRBV30,-,AWRYSSYEQY
TRBJ1-2,TRBV9,-,ASTWGQGNYGYT
TRBJ2-2,TRBV29-1,-,SVEEAPWTGGRTGELF
TRBJ1-1,TRBV27,-,ASRRGGEWAF
TRBJ2-7,TRBV15,-,ATSPESGTGYEQY
TRBJ1-5,TRBV6-1,-,ASSESTGGSNQPQH
TRBJ1-4,TRBV6-1,-,ASSEYSVQGSVGLF
TRBJ1-3,TRBV6-1,-,ASSEAGRLSGNTIY
TRBJ1-6,TRBV4-3,-,ASSQDLTNSPLH
TRBJ2-5,TRBV2,-,ASSARRTVTQETQY
TRBJ2-2,TRBV30,-,AWEQGPTGELF
TRBJ1-1,TRBV29-1,-,SDAMDGGAF
TRBJ1-5,TRBV2,-,ASSEWERWDQPQH
TRBJ2-3,TRBV12-5,-,ASGLVGLLDPLPDTQY
TRBJ2-3,TRBV20-1,-,SALPPNTQY
TRBJ1-2,TRBV27,-,ASSPEQGNYGYT
TRBJ2-5,TRBV5-1,-,ASSPDREWETQY
TRBJ2-2,TRBV7-3,-,ASSPDTGELF
TRBJ2-7,TRBV27,-,ASSFQLLADEQY
TRBJ2-1,TRBV30,-,AWSDLLATSKPEQF
TRBJ1-5,TRBV6-4,-,ASIPRFGQPQH
TRBJ1-2,TRBV9,-,ASSGDSNYGYT
TRBJ2-3,TRBV18,-,ASSPPEGPTDTQY
TRBJ1-2,TRBV7-3,-,ASSPFPTGAEGFYGYT
TRBJ1-2,TRBV20-1,-,SARRSGFYT
TRBJ2-5,TRBV10-3,-,AISEGGSQETQY
TRBJ2-1,TRBV14,-,ASSGGNEQF
TRBJ2-3,TRBV28,once,ASSLMGLRGDTQY
TRBJ2-3,TRBV11-3,-,ASSSGQYSTDTQY
TRBJ1-1,TRBV10-3,-,AISDLTEAF
TRBJ1-3,TRBV25-1,-,ASSESVNGIY
TRBJ1-4,TRBV7-9,-,ASSPDSSLYEKLF
TRBJ2-3,TRBV28,-,ASSPREDPTDTDTQY
TRBJ2-1,TRBV15,-,ATSVITTRDSAL
TRBJ2-2,TRBV19,-,ASTTYANTGELF
TRBJ1-4,TRBV4-1,-,ASSPGESWEKLF
TRBJ1-2,TRBV5-6,-,ASTAESLPPGGYT
TRBJ1-5,TRBV6-5,-,ASSYSAGNNQPQH
TRBJ2-6,TRBV28,once,ASRKGTGVSSGANVLT
TRBJ1-1,TRBV30,-,AWIKGNTEAF
TRBJ2-1,TRBV4-3,-,ASSRGTGGNEQF
TRBJ1-2,TRBV25-1,few,ASSVDRGSGYT
TRBJ2-7,TRBV5-1,-,ASSLARQDGPHGQY
TRBJ2-1,TRBV27,-,ASSSNSEPYNEQF
TRBJ1-3,TRBV15,-,ATSLATGSGNTIY
TRBJ1-2,TRBV4-1,-,ASSPSTGVGYT
TRBJ2-5,TRBV4-3,-,ASSQDWGRARQETQY
TRBJ1-1,TRBV6-5,-,ASRQGLMNTEAF
TRBJ2-6,TRBV9,-,ASTPGPSGANVLT
TRBJ2-7,TRBV10-3,-,AISESGGAGRYEQY
TRBJ2-3,TRBV19,-,ASNPRTSDTQY
TRBJ1-2,TRBV19,-,ASSHYSTASYGYT
TRBJ2-7,TRBV4-2,-,ASSQVSVDSYNYEQY
TRBJ1-2,TRBV14,-,ASSQVRTGGGYT
TRBJ1-4,TRBV9,-,ASSESGGWEKLF
TRBJ1-1,TRBV10-2,-,ASRTFGGYGTEAF
TRBJ2-1,TRBV7-8,-,ASSPGMWEQF
TRBJ2-7,TRBV27,-,ASSLDPAYEQY